Listed here is a single T cell receptor beta chain. Its antigen is unknown. The record originates from a study of cytomegalovirus exposure and HLA in healthy donors (dated by TCRdb to about 2017). Regarding the complete study: According to an earlier analysis of 587 of the donors, some 170 million T cells yielded 120 million or so unique TCR beta sequences and 276 Gb of sequence data. Roughly 300 gigabases of sequencing data and approximately 92 million unique TCR sequences made up an early release that covered under 750 HLA-typed donors. HLA typing covered class I and class II loci at four-digit resolution. The genetic ancestry cluster associated with self-reported Caucasian donors included about 84% of the 300 to 400 genotyped donors. The number of typed donors differed by locus: about 620-630 for A, B, C, DRB1 and DQB1; approximately 530 for DQA1; some 590 for DPA1; and some 470 for DPB1. A later analysis re-examined previously published TCR beta repertoires from 610 or so donors and added high-resolution HLA genotyping to investigate patterns of TCR occurrence. High-throughput TCR immunosequencing, statistical association of individual TCRs with disease status, and machine learning were combined to predict cytomegalovirus infection status. Every discovery cohort repertoire had been produced on one sequencing platform. A separate validation cohort of roughly 130 different subjects was used in addition to the roughly 670-subject first cohort. In the later analysis, no new phenotypic data were used to find candidate immune exposures; instead, reliance was placed on TCR beta sequences and their occurrence across donors. In an earlier analysis of 587 of the donors, high-throughput TCR beta sequencing was used to judge whether each TCR beta V gene segment behaved as functional or pseudogenic. About 5 DR-DQ haplotypes were handled as single units for association and clustering, since linkage in the cohort was strong. Among around 400 genotyped donors of the cohort, an average of around 240,000 unique TCR beta nucleotide sequences was sequenced per donor, of which 15% to 20% were non-productive. The study was designed to test whether signatures of past pathogen exposure could be identified by cataloging public T cell receptors. The study profiled the T cell repertoires of 500 to 800 subjects by immunosequencing and related them to cytomegalovirus serostatus. Donor age, sex, ethnicity and CMV serostatus were collected together with the repertoire data. Genome-wide SNP genotypes for about three fifths of the roughly 700 donors were used in a later genetic analysis, which treated that subset as a discovery cohort.

Libraries were made using the immunoSEQ multiplex PCR assay. A mixture of 60 forward primers for TCR Vbeta segments and 13 reverse primers for TCR Jbeta segments was used in the multiplex PCR. Amplification of the CDR3 region of rearranged TCR beta genes was performed with a multiplex PCR assay on genomic DNA. Amplified TCR beta libraries were sequenced as 87-base-pair reads on the Illumina HiSeq System. The authors' analysis ran thus. Across the 640 or so repertoires, a later analysis counted 78 million or so unique TCR beta chains, roughly 11 million of which were shared by at least two donors. Raw reads were error-corrected and collapsed into unique sequences by a nearest-neighbor algorithm in which closely related sequences were merged to remove PCR and sequencing errors. V, D and J gene segments were assigned by aligning CDR3 sequences to IMGT reference sequences. For a sequence to be retained, a match of at least six nucleotides to both a V gene segment and a J gene segment was required. Rearrangements were called productive when the CDR3 lacked stop codons and stayed in frame with V and J; all others were non-productive. CDR3 was defined according to IMGT convention as the region running from the second conserved V-encoded cysteine to the conserved J-encoded phenylalanine. The earlier analysis of roughly 590 of the donors excluded any sequence lacking an unambiguous match to a single V gene segment. In an earlier analysis of 500 to 750 of the donors, V segments were called functional above 56.7% productive rearrangements and were called segregating when the between-donor standard deviation exceeded 5%. A statistical classification framework was built for diagnosing cytomegalovirus status from the catalog of TCR beta chain sequences. In a later analysis, TCR nucleotide sequences were compared against IMGT/GENE-DB human TR gene sequences so that V and J genes could be assigned. A later analysis assigned CDR3 sequences and most-parsimonious VDJ recombination scenarios with the TCRdist pipeline. A later analysis defined each TCR beta chain by its CDR3 amino acid sequence plus V-gene family, and excluded reads lacking a unique V-gene family. In a later analysis, several hundred highly shared, low-generation-probability nucleotide sequences were removed to address suspected cross-contamination and a sequencing artifact. In a later analysis, a clonal expansion index was calculated for each public chain from normalized within-repertoire ranks of inferred template counts. Generation probabilities in a later analysis came from a VDJ recombination model fitted to out-of-frame rearrangements, and those results were checked against IGoR. In a later analysis, hypergeometric tests were used to score TCR-TCR, TCR-HLA and TCR-CMV co-occurrence, with a repertoire-size bias correction applied to TCR pairs. A later analysis estimated false discovery rates by permuting HLA or CMV assignments 20 times. A later analysis grouped co-occurring TCRs with DBSCAN, adding TCRdist sequence similarity when clustering within HLA-allele-positive subsets. For co-occurrence clustering, repertoires with fewer than 30,000 or more than 120,000 public chains were excluded, along with several repertoires with anomalous nucleotide sharing. What TCRdb holds here is the immuneACCESS table cut down to in-frame rearrangements. Part of the clones is not present; checked against another copy, under half of the missing clones reflect an unresolved V gene, and the others are unexplained. The DNA gave D and trimming, while V, J and clone size come from that table. This sample's listing comprises about 140,000 clones. The top ten constitute under 2.5% of the sample.

Relative to germline, V is missing 5 bases and J is missing 4 bases, with 11 bases of the junction outside any gene match. The CDR3 covers 17 residues, taking in both the cysteine and the phenylalanine. Only the CDR3 DNA stays, 51 bases, in frame from base 1. The germline V gene encodes CDR1 LNHNV and CDR2 YYDKDF (reference sequence). Results and caveats for the whole study, not just this receptor: The study listed approximately 150 TCR beta chains as associated with cytomegalovirus. Presence/absence analyses assumed roughly uniform sequencing depth across donors, an assumption that may not hold. In a later analysis, HLA-associated TCR beta chains were found to be more clonally expanded and to have lower generation probabilities than equally common non-associated chains. About 17 rarely observed V segments, including chromosome 9 orphons, were excluded from the earlier analysis of some 590 of the donors because counts were too low. In vitro tests confirmed that a few of the cytomegalovirus-associated TCR beta chains recognize cytomegalovirus antigens. A further reported finding was that TCR beta sequences accurately predicted the HLA-A and HLA-B alleles for most subjects in the first cohort. In a later analysis, 15,000 to 20,000 TCR beta sequences were associated with specific HLA alleles at a false discovery rate of 0.05. A cluster of highly shared sequence variants was judged likely to be a technical artifact of the sequencing pipeline. An earlier analysis of approximately 600 of the donors showed that most TCR beta V segments appeared in productive rearrangements either about 87% or about 30% of the time, which broadly matched IMGT annotations. Correlated functional status among segregating V segments might reflect linkage disequilibrium, but an unknown experimental factor could not be ruled out. HLA typing was unavailable for some donors at each locus, so association tests used only the typed subset. According to a later analysis, TCR association rates differed among HLA loci, with DRB1 alleles showing the most associated TCRs and HLA-C alleles showing the fewest. Most CMV-associated TCR beta chains appeared to be HLA-restricted in a later analysis, and the HLA associations seemed to be driven largely by CMV exposure. According to a later genetic analysis, donors in an Asian-associated ancestry cluster had fewer N-insertions in productive TCRs than the approximately 670-donor mean. A later genetic analysis associated a missense DCLRE1C variant with V-gene and J-gene trimming of TCR beta chains, and an independent cohort replicated the association. Cytomegalovirus status was reported to be diagnosed by the classifier with high specificity and sensitivity in both the original and validation cohorts. The authors suggested that the approach could potentially be extended to other disease states and immunological phenotypes. Across donors, most TCR sequences were observed very rarely, whereas some public TCRs were present in many individuals. Some IMGT-functional V segments, including TRBV6-2 and TRBV6-3, could not be told apart with the 87-base-pair reads, so those segments were excluded. When HLA alleles, especially DR and DQ, strongly co-occurred, TCR associations were difficult to assign to individual alleles. Several of the top co-occurrence clusters appeared to be linked to parvovirus B19, influenza, CMV and Epstein-Barr virus, according to a later analysis. The only immune exposure information available for the cohort was CMV serostatus. In this cohort, only TCR beta chains were sequenced, and detectable features were limited by the absence of alpha or paired-chain data.

In total, 630 or so healthy bone marrow donors made up the cohort. At the time of sampling, every cohort member was nominally healthy, though immune exposures that went unrecorded were likely present. The donor was CMV seronegative and belonged to the group of roughly 330 seronegative cohort members. Each donor provided a peripheral blood sample, and peripheral blood mononuclear cells were used for TCR beta sequencing. Genomic DNA extraction from the blood cell samples was performed with the Qiagen DNeasy Blood Extraction Kit. Recombination connected TRBV15 to TRBJ2-3, and TRBD2 matches 11 of the central bases. The origin of this receptor is a woman aged 18 to 35 in good health and CMV-seronegative. The sample taken for sequencing was PBMCs. The nucleotides read TGTGCCACCAGCGATGACCCAACTAGCGGGAGAGCAGATACGCAGTATTTT. Translated, this is CATSDDPTSGRADTQYF.